Following are 5 T cell receptor beta chains from one sample sequenced in a study of T cell responses to AZD1222 COVID-19 vaccine. Here immunoSEQ multiplex PCR was the method, and the copy in TCRdb shows in-frame clones only, minus some. Of some 42,000 clones listed, over 70% were seen once; the top ten hold over 15%. The sequences come from peripheral blood, collected 28 days after the second AZD1222 dose. These TCRs come from an adult who received the AZD1222 COVID-19 vaccine.

The chain has TRBV19 and TRBJ1-5; D is ambiguous. The CDR3 runs to 15 residues. The V end was cut by 3 bases, the J end by 5 bases, with 14 bases between. CDR1 LNHDA and CDR2 SQIVND come from the germline V gene (reference sequence). The CDR3 reads CASSIPARIYQPQHF. In DNA form, the CDR3 reads TGTGCCAGTAGTATCCCGGCCAGGATATATCAGCCCCAGCATTTT.

This clone was detected only once. The rearrangement links TRBV9 to TRBJ1-3, with D unresolved. Germline V gene sequence: CDR1 SGDLS, CDR2 YYNGEE. The V and J ends lost 0 bases and 0 bases respectively, with 4 bases between them. The CDR3 length is 14 residues. CDR3 loop: CASSVDDSGNTIYF. In nucleotides, the CDR3 is TGTGCCAGCAGCGTAGATGACTCTGGAAACACCATATATTTT.

J is TRBJ1-5 and V is TRBV19; D is unresolved. Germline V gene lookup returns CDR1 LNHDA and CDR2 SQIVND (reference sequence). Trimming shortened V by 10 bases and J by 0 bases, and 13 bases separated the two germline ends. There are 14 residues in the CDR3. The CDR3 coding sequence is TGTGCCATAGACGATGAATTTAGCAATCAGCCCCAGCATTTT. This sequence encodes CAIDDEFSNQPQHF.

This clone was seen only a few times. The genes are TRBV28 and TRBJ1-2; D is ambiguous. Germline loops: CDR1 MDHEN, CDR2 SYDVKM. The V gene lost 3 bases and the J gene lost 10 bases, with 12 bases spanning the gap. The CDR3 length is 12 residues. As DNA, the CDR3 is TGTGCCAGCAGTTTTACCTCGACGGACTACACCTTC. Its protein is CASSFTSTDYTF.

The chain is built from TRBV6-5 and TRBJ2-3; possibly TRBD1 or TRBD2 for D (5 bases each). V dropped 2 bases and J dropped 2 bases, with 14 bases sitting between them. Germline lookup yields CDR1 MNHEY and CDR2 SVGAGI. CDR3 length: 16 amino acids. The CDR3: CASSYGASKVTDTQYF. CDR3 DNA sequence: TGTGCCAGCAGTTACGGGGCTAGCAAGGTCACAGATACGCAGTATTTT.